This T cell receptor (beta chain) was sequenced for a study of regulatory T cells in long-lasting Graves disease. Germline V gene lookup returns CDR1 SGHRS and CDR2 YFSETQ. The CDR3 length is 18 residues. Trimming took off 0 bases at V and 0 bases at J, with 16 bases between the two ends. Researchers made TCR beta libraries by using iRepertoire HTBI primers and running Arm-PCR on CDR3 regions. MiXCR was run by TCRdb on the multiplex PCR reads, yielding one entry per CDR3 protein. The sample shows over 500,000 distinct CDR3 sequences, under 20% of them seen only once. This clonotype was recorded many times. Indicated time point: newly diagnosed GD, antithyroid drugs for less than 3 months. Following extraction of RNA from PBMCs, that RNA was used to make the TCR library. Another study also made use of these data, one on T cells in Graves' hyperthyroidism and ophthalmopathy. This second study notes: RT-PCR in the first round (using the HTBI primer set) targeted the TCR CDR3.

This clonotype originated in a woman in her 30s with Graves disease. This specimen was peripheral blood mononuclear cells (PBMCs), taken at new diagnosis, from a patient treated with antithyroid drugs. V usage is TRBV5-1 and J usage is TRBJ2-1; weak D call: TRBD2 (5 bases). CDR3 DNA sequence: TGCGCCAGCAGCTTGGGAGCGGTCAGCGCGAGCTCCTACAATGAGCAGTTCTTC. This gives the protein CASSLGAVSASSYNEQFF.